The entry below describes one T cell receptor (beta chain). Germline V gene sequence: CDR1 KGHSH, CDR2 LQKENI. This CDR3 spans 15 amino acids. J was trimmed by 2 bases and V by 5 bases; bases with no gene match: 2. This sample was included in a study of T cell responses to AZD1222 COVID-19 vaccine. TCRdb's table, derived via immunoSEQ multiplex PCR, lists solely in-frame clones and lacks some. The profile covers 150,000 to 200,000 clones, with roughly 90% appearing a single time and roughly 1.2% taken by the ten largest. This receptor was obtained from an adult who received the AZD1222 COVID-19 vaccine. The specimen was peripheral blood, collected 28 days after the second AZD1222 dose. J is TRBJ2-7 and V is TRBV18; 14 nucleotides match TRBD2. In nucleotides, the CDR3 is TGTGCCAGCTCATGGGGACTAGCGGGAGCCTACGAGCAGTACTTC. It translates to CASSWGLAGAYEQYF.